The 19 T cell receptor beta chains listed next were all sequenced from one sample in a study of blood T cell repertoires in COVID-19. Libraries were prepared by immunoSEQ multiplex PCR; TCRdb keeps only in-frame clonotypes and omits some of them. In the table there are approximately 180,000 clones, 75% to 90% of which are singletons. Sample: PBMCs or T cells enriched from blood (not recorded which). Receptors were obtained from a man aged 40-55 years who had recovered from COVID-19.

This chain connects TRBV29-1 to TRBJ2-7, with 10 bases fitting TRBD2. With 6 bases clipped from V and 6 bases from J, the junction kept 11 bases outside the gene matches. Germline V lookup: CDR1 SQVTM, CDR2 ANQGSEA. The CDR3 contains 14 residues. CDR3 residues: CSVNKAGGPSEQYF. CDR3 in DNA: TGCAGCGTCAACAAAGCGGGAGGGCCGAGCGAGCAGTACTTC.

Concerning this clone itself: Because the CDR3's place on the DNA is in doubt, the DNA is left out and the CDR3 is given as listed by TCRdb. The CDR3 region is CASSSSTGRYNSPLHF. The V call is TRBV27, the J call TRBJ1-6; TRBD1 reflects the table's D call only, with no check against the DNA. The CDR3 totals 16 residues, both ends included. CDR1 and CDR2 (germline): MNHEY, SMNVEV (reference sequence).

The CDR3 sequence: CASSQDKGRVGLLFF. The CDR3 DNA sequence: TGCGCCAGCAGCCAAGATAAGGGCAGGGTTGGGTTGCTGTTTTTT. V gene TRBV4-1 combines with J gene TRBJ1-4, with a tentative D call TRBD1 (5 bases). CDR1 and CDR2 from the germline V gene are MGHRA and YSYEKL. Trimming pared 0 bases from V and 14 bases from J, leaving 19 bases between. The CDR3 extends over 15 amino acids.

This clone appeared once. In DNA, the CDR3 is TGTGCGATCAAGGAGCAGGGGAATCAGCCCCAGCATTTT. It yields the protein CAIKEQGNQPQHF. The rearrangement links TRBV2 to TRBJ1-5, with D tentatively TRBD1 (6 bases). CDR1 is SNHLY, CDR2 FYNNEI, per germline. CDR3 size: 13 residues.

The V and J genes are TRBV6-5 and TRBJ2-7; 12 bases are shared with TRBD2. Losses at the gene ends were 0 bases for V and 2 bases for J; bases not matched to a gene: 2. Germline-derived CDR1 and CDR2 are MNHEY and SVGAGI. This CDR3 region has 16 residues. The CDR3 region has the DNA TGTGCCAGCAGTTACTCGCCTAGCGGGAGGGCCTACGAGCAGTACTTC. Translated, it gives CASSYSPSGRAYEQYF.

The V call is TRBV10-1, the J call TRBJ2-5; 12 bases align to TRBD2. Germline CDR1 reads WNHNN; CDR2 reads SYGVQD (reference sequence). This CDR3 contains 14 residues. Germline trimming cut 5 bases from V and 6 bases from J; bases unmatched to any gene: 4. CDR3 in DNA: TGCGCCAGCAGTTCTAGCGGGGGGGCCCAGACCCAGTACTTC. Translating it yields CASSSSGGAQTQYF.

As DNA, the CDR3 is TGCGCCAGCAGCTTGGGGGCAGGCTTCTTGAACACTGAAGCTTTCTTT. As protein: CASSLGAGFLNTEAFF. V gene TRBV5-1 combines with J gene TRBJ1-1; D gene ambiguous. This CDR3 is built from 16 residues. Germline V gene data show CDR1 as SGHRS and CDR2 as YFSETQ. V lost 0 bases, J lost 0 bases, and 12 bases lay in between.

This clone has more than one count but fewer than ten. The chain is built from TRBV6-2 or TRBV6-3 and TRBJ1-6; D is unclear. Trimming removed 3 bases at V and 5 bases at J, with 11 bases between. Germline lookup yields CDR1 MNHEY and CDR2 SVGEGT. The length of the CDR3 is 15 residues. The CDR3 protein is CASSYRRRDNSPLHF. DNA of the CDR3: TGTGCCAGCAGTTATCGGAGACGGGATAATTCACCCCTCCACTTT.

The rearrangement links TRBV12-3 or TRBV12-4 to TRBJ1-6, with a possible D match to TRBD1 (5 bases). The V and J ends lost 4 bases and 7 bases respectively, with 8 bases between them. This CDR3 has 13 residues. CDR3 sequence reads: CASSSTGNSPLHF. CDR3 DNA: TGTGCCAGCAGTTCAACAGGCAATTCACCCCTCCACTTT.

The CDR3 nucleotides are TGCGCCAGCGGGACAGGGGGCAATGAGCAGTTCTTC. It is translated as CASGTGGNEQFF. This sequence joins TRBV5-1 and TRBJ2-1; 11 bases match TRBD1. The CDR3 covers 12 residues. CDR1 and CDR2 from the germline V gene are SGHRS and YFSETQ. Unmatched junction bases numbered 0, after V lost 7 bases and J lost 6 bases.

This chain connects TRBV6-5 to TRBJ1-2; D not certain. Germline-derived CDR1 and CDR2 are MNHEY and SVGAGI. V lost 6 bases and J 3 bases, leaving 11 bases between the germline ends. The CDR3 is 13 residues long. The CDR3 is CASSRQRDYGYTF. The CDR3 nucleotides read TGTGCCAGCAGCCGCCAGAGGGACTATGGCTACACCTTC.

This chain connects TRBV2 to TRBJ2-5; maybe TRBD2 (6 bases). The CDR3 sequence is 11 residues long. V was clipped by 7 bases and J by 4 bases, with 7 bases between them. Germline CDR1 and CDR2: SNHLY and FYNNEI. The CDR3 DNA sequence: TGTGCCAGCAAGGAGGGAGAGACCCAGTACTTC. This gives the protein CASKEGETQYF.

The chain links TRBV5-8 to TRBJ2-7, with 7 bases identical to TRBD2. V shed 6 bases, J shed 3 bases, and the junction held 6 bases outside the gene matches. CDR3 size: 13 residues. Germline CDR1 SGHTS, CDR2 YDEGEE. CDR3 DNA: TGTGCCAGCAATCGGGGGGAAAACTACGAGCAGTACTTC. Amino acids: CASNRGENYEQYF. The full variable domain, with the rest looked up from reference TRBV5-8 and TRBJ2-7, is EAGVTQSPTHLIKTRGQQATLRCSPISGHTSVYWYQQALGLGLQFLLWYDEGEERNRGNFPPRFSGRQFPNYSSELNVNALELEDSALYLCASNRGENYEQYFGPGTRLTVT.

This clone came up once. V gene TRBV6-1 combines with J gene TRBJ1-1, with TRBD1 as a possible D gene (5 bases). Germline values: CDR1 MNHNS, CDR2 SASEGT. The CDR3 spans 13 residues. Trimming shortened V by 3 bases and J by 4 bases, and 9 bases separated the two germline ends. The chain's CDR3 is CASSDRVGTEAFF. The CDR3 DNA reads as TGTGCCAGCAGTGACAGGGTTGGCACTGAAGCTTTCTTT.

The CDR3 region has the DNA TGTGCCAGCAGTGGACAGGGTCCTATTAACAATCAGCCCCAGCATTTT. Translation: CASSGQGPINNQPQHF. The J gene is TRBJ1-5, the V gene TRBV6-1; TRBD1 matches 7 bases. The CDR3 is 16 residues long. V dropped 4 bases and J dropped 3; count of bases not matched to a gene: 9. CDR1 is MNHNS and CDR2 is SASEGT in the germline V gene.

V and J are TRBV11-2 and TRBJ2-1, with D possibly matching TRBD2 (6 bases). V lost 1 base and J 5 bases, leaving 12 bases between the germline ends. The CDR3 length is 15 residues. Germline CDR1 is SGHAT and CDR2 is FQNNGV. The DNA for the CDR3 is TGTGCCAGCAGCTTAGCGGGACTGGAAAACAATGAGCAGTTCTTC. Protein product: CASSLAGLENNEQFF.

V gene TRBV29-1 combines with J gene TRBJ2-1; 14 positions match TRBD2. The CDR3 contains 21 residues. V gave up 1 base and J gave up 0 bases; unmatched junction bases: 14. CDR1 SQVTM and CDR2 ANQGSEA come from the germline V gene. CDR3 sequence (DNA): TGCAGCGTTGAAGGAGATCTCACCGGGACTAGCGGGGGATTCTCCTACAATGAGCAGTTCTTC. Protein sequence: CSVEGDLTGTSGGFSYNEQFF.

The rearrangement links TRBV28 to TRBJ2-5, with 10 bases fitting TRBD2. This CDR3 spans 15 amino acids. Germline CDR1 and CDR2: MDHEN and SYDVKM. With V trimmed by 5 bases and J by 1 base, 4 bases remained unmatched. This chain's CDR3 is CASSRTSGTQETQYF. CDR3 DNA sequence: TGTGCCAGCAGTAGAACTAGCGGGACCCAAGAGACCCAGTACTTC.

In its sample, this clone was seen once. CDR3 DNA: TGTGCCTGGAATGAGCTAGCGGGGCACAATGAGCAGTTCTTC. It specifies CAWNELAGHNEQFF. The V and J genes are TRBV30 and TRBJ2-1, with 9 nucleotides matching TRBD2. The V gene's germline CDR1 is GTSNPN and CDR2 SVGIG (reference sequence). With V trimmed by 4 bases and J by 5 bases, 6 bases remained unmatched. The CDR3 is 14 residues long.